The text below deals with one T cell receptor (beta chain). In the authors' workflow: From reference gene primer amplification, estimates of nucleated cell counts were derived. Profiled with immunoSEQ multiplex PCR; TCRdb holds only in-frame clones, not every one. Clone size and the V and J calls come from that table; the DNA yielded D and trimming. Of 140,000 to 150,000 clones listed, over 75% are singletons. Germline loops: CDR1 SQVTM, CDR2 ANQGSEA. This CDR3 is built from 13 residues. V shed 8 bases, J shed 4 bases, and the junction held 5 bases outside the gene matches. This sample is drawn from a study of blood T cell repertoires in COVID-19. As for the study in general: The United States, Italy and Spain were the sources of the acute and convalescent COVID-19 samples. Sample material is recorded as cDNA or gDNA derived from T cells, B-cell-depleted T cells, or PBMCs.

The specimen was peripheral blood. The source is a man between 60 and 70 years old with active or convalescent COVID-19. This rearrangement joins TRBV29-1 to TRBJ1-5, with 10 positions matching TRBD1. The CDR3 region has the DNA TGCAGCACCGGGACAGGGGATAATCAGCCCCAGCATTTT. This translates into CSTGTGDNQPQHF.